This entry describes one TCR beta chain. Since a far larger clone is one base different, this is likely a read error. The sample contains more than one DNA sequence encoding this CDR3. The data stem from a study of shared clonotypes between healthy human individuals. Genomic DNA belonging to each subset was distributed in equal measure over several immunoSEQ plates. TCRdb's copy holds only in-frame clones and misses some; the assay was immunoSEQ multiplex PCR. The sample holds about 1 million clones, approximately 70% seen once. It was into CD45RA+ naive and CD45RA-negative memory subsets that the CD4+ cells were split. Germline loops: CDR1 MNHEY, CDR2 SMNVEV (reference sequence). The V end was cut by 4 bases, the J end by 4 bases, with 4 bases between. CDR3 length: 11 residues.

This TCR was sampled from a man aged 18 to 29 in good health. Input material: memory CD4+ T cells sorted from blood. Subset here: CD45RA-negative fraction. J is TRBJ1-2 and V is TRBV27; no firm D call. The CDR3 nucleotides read TGTGCCAGCAGTTCTGGCTATGGCTACACCTTC. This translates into CASSSGYGYTF.